Shown below are 16 T cell receptor beta chains from a single sample sequenced in a study of patients and donors after allogeneic stem cell transplantation (dated by TCRdb to about 2020). The receptor library was made with RT-PCR. Sequencing was carried out with a NextSeq 550. The public reads were reprocessed in TCRdb via fastp at Q25 and MiXCR, keeping in-frame beta chains. Each record represents a unique CDR3 protein, reported with the most common genes and DNA among its rows. Present in this sample are about 7,100 distinct CDR3 sequences, roughly 12% of which were seen just once. Nearly 55% of the sample is in the top ten clones. The specimen was blood, either unsorted or a sorted T cell fraction (not recorded which). The receptors here all came from a human donor who was either an allogeneic HSCT recipient or a stem cell or donor lymphocyte infusion donor (not recorded which). It is not recorded whose cells these are; they may come from a transplant donor.

This clonotype was counted ten times or more. This sequence joins TRBV6-2 or TRBV6-3 and TRBJ2-1, with TRBD2 as a possible D gene (6 bases). Germline V gene data show CDR1 as MNHEY and CDR2 as SVGEGT. The CDR3 runs 16 residues. Trimming took 3 bases from V and 7 from J, leaving 19 bases between them. CDR3 sequence (DNA): TGTGCCAGCAGTTATCAAGGGTCCCAAGGGAGGAATGAGCAGTTCTTC. It specifies CASSYQGSQGRNEQFF.

The rearrangement joins TRBV4-1 to TRBJ2-5; D unclear. Trimming took 1 base from V and 1 from J, leaving 4 bases between them. CDR3 length: 13 amino acids. CDR1 MGHRA and CDR2 YSYEKL come from the germline V gene. CDR3 sequence reads: CASSQVPQETQYF. The DNA of the CDR3 is TGCGCCAGCAGCCAAGTTCCCCAAGAGACCCAGTACTTC.

This clonotype appeared a single time. The chain links TRBV3-1 to TRBJ1-2; TRBD1 might be the D (5 bases). Trimming left V 1 base short and J 7 bases short, with 16 bases between. The germline CDR1 and CDR2 sequences are LGHDT and YNNKEL (reference sequence). The CDR3 is made up of 15 amino acids. The CDR3 DNA reads as TGTGCCAGCAGCCAAGGGGGACCCACGGTTGGTGGCTACACCTTC. Encoded protein: CASSQGGPTVGGYTF.

The chain joins TRBV5-1 to TRBJ2-5; D ambiguous. Germline V gene sequence: CDR1 SGHRS, CDR2 YFSETQ. This CDR3 has 13 amino acids. Trimming took 1 base from V and 2 from J, leaving 6 bases between them. Here the CDR3 reads CASSLTVQETQYF. The CDR3 DNA is TGCGCCAGCAGCTTGACCGTACAAGAGACCCAGTACTTC.

The chain recombines TRBV11-2 with TRBJ1-4, with D maybe TRBD1 (5 bases). This CDR3 is built from 15 residues. Germline CDR1 reads SGHAT; CDR2 reads FQNNGV. The V end was cut by 2 bases, the J end by 0 bases, with 7 bases between. The CDR3 bases are TGTGCCAGCAGCTTACAGGGAACAACTAATGAAAAACTGTTTTTT. Translating it yields CASSLQGTTNEKLFF.

This clonotype is categorized as medium-sized. The J gene is TRBJ1-4, the V gene TRBV20-1, with D perhaps matching TRBD1 (6 bases). Germline CDR1 and CDR2: DFQATT and SNEGSKA (reference sequence). Trimming took 1 base from V and 8 from J, leaving 14 bases between them. The CDR3 totals 14 residues. CDR3 DNA sequence: TGCAGTGCTAGAGCCACAGGGTGGGACGAAAAACTGTTTTTT. Translated: CSARATGWDEKLFF.

In this sample, this clonotype turned up many times. V is TRBV5-1 and J is TRBJ1-1; D gene ambiguous. V was clipped by 0 bases and J by 5 bases, with 14 bases between them. This CDR3 is 15 amino acids long. Per the germline V gene, CDR1 is SGHRS and CDR2 is YFSETQ. The CDR3, as DNA: TGCGCCAGCAGCTTGGAGGTAGTGGGAAGGACTGAAGCTTTCTTT. Translation gives CASSLEVVGRTEAFF.

Within the sample, this clonotype is medium-sized (0.01 to 0.1%). This chain uses TRBV29-1 with TRBJ1-1, with 9 positions matching TRBD1. The CDR3 totals 16 residues. Germline trimming cut 1 base from V and 8 bases from J; bases unmatched to any gene: 14. Germline CDR1 is SQVTM and CDR2 is ANQGSEA. CDR3 coding DNA: TGCAGCGTTGAAGCTAGTCGTTGGGACAGGGTTGAGGAAGCTTTCTTT. Its protein product is CSVEASRWDRVEEAFF.

Remarks on this clonotype: This may arise from a read error, as a much more abundant clone is one base away. The J gene is TRBJ1-1, the V gene TRBV12-3 or TRBV12-4; 8 bases are shared with TRBD1. This CDR3 is built from 15 residues. The junction had 8 bases not matched to a gene; V was cut back by 5 bases and J by 3 bases. The CDR3 is CASSPLQGEYTEAFF. CDR3 sequence (DNA): TGTGCCAGCAGTCCGTTACAGGGGGAGTACACTGAAGCTTTCTTT.

The chain uses TRBV7-9 and TRBJ2-3, with TRBD2 identical over 10 bases. Germline CDR1 is SEHNR and CDR2 is FQNEAQ (reference sequence). Unmatched junction bases numbered 7, after V lost 11 bases and J lost 5 bases. The CDR3 extends over 13 amino acids. The CDR3 loop is CAGGASGRDTQYF. DNA for the CDR3: TGTGCCGGGGGGGCTAGCGGGAGAGATACGCAGTATTTT.

The V call is TRBV6-2 or TRBV6-3, the J call TRBJ2-5, with 9 bases fitting TRBD1. Germline trimming cut 7 bases from V and 1 base from J; bases unmatched to any gene: 10. The CDR3 has 16 residues. Per germline, CDR1 MNHEY and CDR2 SVGEGT. In nucleotides, the CDR3 is TGTGCCAGCATCCCAGGCGGGGACAGGGCCCAAGAGACCCAGTACTTC. Translated: CASIPGGDRAQETQYF.

This clonotype has at least ten counts. The chain combines TRBV6-5 with TRBJ2-3, with 7 bases fitting TRBD1. This CDR3 has 14 residues. J gave up 2 bases and V 5 bases, and 4 bases lay outside the gene matches. Germline assignment: CDR1 MNHEY and CDR2 SVGAGI. This CDR3 reads CASSRDSYTDTQYF. In DNA form, the CDR3 reads TGTGCCAGCAGTAGGGACAGCTACACAGATACGCAGTATTTT.

The table lists this clonotype with many counts. The rearrangement uses TRBV29-1 and TRBJ1-2; D remains ambiguous. V shed 4 bases and J shed 2 bases, with 17 bases lying between them. The V gene's germline CDR1 is SQVTM and CDR2 ANQGSEA. The CDR3 has 15 amino acids. The CDR3 bases are TGCAGCGTTGTACCAAGGGCCTCCATGAACTATGGCTACACCTTC. Protein: CSVVPRASMNYGYTF.

This clonotype showed up just a few times. This chain joins TRBV30 and TRBJ1-1; 10 positions agree with TRBD1. This CDR3 is built from 12 residues. Germline trimming cut 3 bases from V and 5 bases from J; bases unmatched to any gene: 0. Germline-derived CDR1 and CDR2 are GTSNPN and SVGIG (reference sequence). The CDR3 reads CAWRGQGTEAFF. As DNA, the CDR3 is TGTGCCTGGAGGGGACAGGGGACTGAAGCTTTCTTT.

This clonotype has a count of ten or more. The chain joins TRBV5-6 to TRBJ2-5, with 8 bases that match TRBD2. The CDR3 has 16 amino acids. Trimming took 4 bases from V and 0 from J; bases not matched to a gene: 8. Per the germline V gene, CDR1 is SGHDT and CDR2 is YYEEEE. DNA for the CDR3: TGTGCCAGCAGCCAAACTAGCGGATGGTACCAAGAGACCCAGTACTTC. It is translated as CASSQTSGWYQETQYF.

V usage is TRBV25-1 and J usage is TRBJ2-5, with no clear D. V lost 5 bases, J lost 2 bases, and 9 bases lay in between. Germline V gene lookup returns CDR1 MGHDK and CDR2 SYGVNS. CDR3 size: 13 residues. CDR3 protein: CASSPNPQETQYF. As DNA, the CDR3 is TGTGCCAGCAGTCCAAATCCTCAAGAGACCCAGTACTTC.